The following is a T cell receptor (beta chain) sequence with its context. Its antigen is unknown. The data stem from a study of radiotherapy plus CTLA-4 blockade in lung cancer. Study-wide results and caveats: Some TCR clones had been derived from tumors. These clones expanded in peripheral blood after radiotherapy plus ipilimumab. Early blood T cell clone dynamics, with interferon-beta, were reported to best predict response.

Chemo-refractory metastatic non-small-cell lung cancer patients were treated with focal radiation plus CTLA-4 blockade with ipilimumab. V was clipped by 8 bases and J by 3 bases, with 16 bases between them. This CDR3 region has 14 residues. Here immunoSEQ multiplex PCR was the method, and the copy in TCRdb shows in-frame clones only, minus some. The sample lists a few thousand clones, 84% occurring once. This sequence was found in a human donor with non-small cell lung cancer that progressed on radiotherapy plus ipilimumab. Sequenced material: tumor tissue, taken from a patient treated with radiotherapy plus ipilimumab. The chain joins TRBV23-1 to TRBJ1-1; D gene uncertain. TRBV23-1 is sorted into the ORF group, with uncertain function. The CDR3 reads CASRVGGPHTEAFF. The DNA for the CDR3 is TGCGCCAGCCGGGTGGGAGGGCCTCACACTGAAGCTTTCTTT.